The clone carrying this T cell receptor beta chain was counted a single time. How the authors handled the data: Nucleated cell number was recorded as an estimate derived from reference gene primer amplification. Libraries were prepared by immunoSEQ multiplex PCR; TCRdb keeps only in-frame clonotypes and omits some of them. The V and J calls and the clone size are those of that table, but D and trimming were determined from the DNA. Here the sample spans around 98,000 clones, about 90% being singletons. This sample was included in a study of blood T cell repertoires in COVID-19. V lost 5 bases to trimming and J lost 0 bases; unmatched junction nucleotides: 8. The CDR3 sequence is 16 residues long. Germline V gene sequence: CDR1 SEHNR, CDR2 FQNEAQ (reference sequence).

This sequence originates from a man in his 70s with acute or convalescent COVID-19. The sample taken for sequencing was peripheral blood. The chain is built from TRBV7-9 and TRBJ2-3; 7 bases map to TRBD1. The CDR3 coding sequence is TGTGCCAGCAGCCAGGGGACAGTCTCTAGCACAGATACGCAGTATTTT. Translated: CASSQGTVSSTDTQYF.